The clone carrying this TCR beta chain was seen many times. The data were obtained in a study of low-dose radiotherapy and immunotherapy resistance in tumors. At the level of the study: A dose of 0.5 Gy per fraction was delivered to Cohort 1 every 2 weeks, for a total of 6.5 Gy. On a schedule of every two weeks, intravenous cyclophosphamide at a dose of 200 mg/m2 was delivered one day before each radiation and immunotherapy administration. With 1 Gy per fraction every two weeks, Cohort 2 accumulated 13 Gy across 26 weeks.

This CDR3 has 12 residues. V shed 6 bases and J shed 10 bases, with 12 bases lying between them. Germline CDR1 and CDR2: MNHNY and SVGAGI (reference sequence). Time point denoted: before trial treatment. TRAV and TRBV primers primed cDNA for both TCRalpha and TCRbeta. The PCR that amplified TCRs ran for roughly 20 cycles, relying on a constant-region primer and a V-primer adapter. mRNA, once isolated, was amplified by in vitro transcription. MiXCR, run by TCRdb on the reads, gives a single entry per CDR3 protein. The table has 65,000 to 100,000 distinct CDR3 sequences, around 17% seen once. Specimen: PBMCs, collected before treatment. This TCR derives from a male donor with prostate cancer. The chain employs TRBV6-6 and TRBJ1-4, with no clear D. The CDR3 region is CASSPVGRKLFF. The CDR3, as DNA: TGTGCCAGCAGCCCGGTGGGTCGAAAACTGTTTTTT.